The 27 T cell receptor beta chains below come from one sample, sequenced in a study of identical twins. TCRdb re-called the 5' RACE reads through MiXCR, storing one row per CDR3 protein. The data show 550,000 to 700,000 distinct CDR3 sequences, over 8.5% seen once. This same sample was also part of a study on yellow fever vaccine responses in identical twins.

The source material was PBMCs. These TCRs come from a woman between 18 and 30 years old in good health.

The chain recombines TRBV13 with TRBJ2-5; a possible D gene is TRBD1 (6 bases). Trimming stripped 2 bases from V and 5 bases from J, with 9 bases between. The CDR3 sequence is 13 residues long. Germline V gene data show CDR1 as PRHDT and CDR2 as FYEKMQ (reference sequence). The CDR3 nucleotides are TGTGCCAGCAGCTTATACAGGGTGGAGACCCAGTACTTC. As protein: CASSLYRVETQYF. The whole variable domain, remainder taken from reference TRBV13 and TRBJ2-5, is AAGVIQSPRHLIKEKRETATLKCYPIPRHDTVYWYQQGPGQDPQFLISFYEKMQSDKGSIPDRFSAQQFSDYHSELNMSSLELGDSALYFCASSLYRVETQYFGPGTRLLVL.

This clonotype was seen at least ten times. One end of the junction is discordant with germline, which a read error may explain. The rearrangement joins TRBV12-3 or TRBV12-4 to TRBJ1-2; D is unresolved. The CDR3 totals 12 residues. Here the CDR3 reads CASSPGDYGYTF. CDR3 sequence (DNA): TGCGCCAGCAGCCCCGGCGACTATGGCTACACCTTC.

This clonotype was seen only a few times. The CDR3 sequence is CASSLGQGARGNTIYF. The CDR3 DNA follows: TGCGCCAGCAGCTTGGGACAGGGGGCTAGAGGAAACACCATATATTTT. The chain is built from TRBV5-1 and TRBJ1-3; 10 nucleotides agree with TRBD1. V shed 0 bases, J shed 4 bases, and the junction held 4 bases outside the gene matches. The germline V gene encodes CDR1 SGHRS and CDR2 YFSETQ. The CDR3 sequence is 16 residues long.

This sequence joins TRBV30 and TRBJ2-7, with D perhaps matching TRBD1 (6 bases). Trimming pared 5 bases from V and 0 bases from J, leaving 14 bases between. From germline, CDR1 is GTSNPN and CDR2 SVGIG (reference sequence). This CDR3 region has 14 residues. The CDR3 DNA reads TGTGCCTGGGTTTGGGGGCCGACCTCCTACGAGCAGTACTTC. It specifies CAWVWGPTSYEQYF.

The rearrangement joins TRBV20-1 to TRBJ2-1, with 8 bases aligning to TRBD1. The CDR3 sequence is 14 residues long. Trimming cost V 6 bases and J 6 bases; bases outside gene matches: 10. The germline CDR1 and CDR2 sequences are DFQATT and SNEGSKA (reference sequence). The CDR3: CSASQGALSNEQFF. The CDR3 DNA sequence: TGCAGTGCCTCTCAGGGGGCGCTCAGCAATGAGCAGTTCTTC.

V gene TRBV6-5 combines with J gene TRBJ2-2, with D unclear. V gave up 0 bases and J gave up 3 bases, with 11 bases separating them. This CDR3 spans 16 amino acids. Germline loops: CDR1 MNHEY, CDR2 SVGAGI. CDR3 residues: CASSYSIAEYTGELFF. The CDR3 DNA reads as TGTGCCAGCAGTTACTCGATCGCAGAGTACACCGGGGAGCTGTTTTTT.

This sequence joins TRBV10-3 and TRBJ1-2; 8 positions agree with TRBD1. The germline gives CDR1 ENHRY, CDR2 SYGVKD. The J segment lost 5 bases and the V segment lost 5 bases, leaving 4 bases of the junction unmatched. This CDR3 has 13 amino acids. DNA for the CDR3: TGTGCCATCAGTCAGGGGGCACGGTATGGCTACACCTTC. This gives the protein CAISQGARYGYTF.

This clonotype came up many times. The chain combines TRBV11-2 with TRBJ2-7; D is ambiguous. Germline values: CDR1 SGHAT, CDR2 FQNNGV. This CDR3 has 13 residues. V shed 5 bases and J shed 4 bases, with 12 bases lying between them. CDR3 in amino acids: CASSPLGYYEQYF. In DNA, the CDR3 is TGTGCCAGCAGCCCCCTGGGGTATTACGAGCAGTACTTC. Together with reference TRBV11-2 and TRBJ2-7, the CDR3 gives the full variable domain: EAGVAQSPRYKIIEKRQSVAFWCNPISGHATLYWYQQILGQGPKLLIQFQNNGVVDDSQLPKDRFSAERLKGVDSTLKIQPAKLEDSAVYLCASSPLGYYEQYFGPGTRLTVT.

There are a few counts of this clonotype. The chain is built from TRBV6-6 and TRBJ2-7; TRBD1 is a possible D gene (5 bases). V shed 7 bases and J shed 2 bases, with 9 bases lying between them. This CDR3 spans 12 amino acids. Germline V lookup: CDR1 MNHNY, CDR2 SVGAGI (reference sequence). This CDR3 reads CASKETAYEQYF. The CDR3 DNA reads as TGTGCCAGCAAGGAGACAGCCTACGAGCAGTACTTC.

This clonotype appeared a few times. The chain links TRBV9 to TRBJ2-6; no definite D call. V dropped 4 bases and J dropped 0 bases, with 8 bases sitting between them. Germline CDR1 is SGDLS and CDR2 is YYNGEE. This CDR3 region has 15 residues. The CDR3 spells CASSPRNSGANVLTF. CDR3 bases: TGTGCCAGCAGCCCCCGAAACTCTGGGGCCAACGTCCTGACTTTC.

This rearrangement joins TRBV29-1 to TRBJ2-5; perhaps D is TRBD1 or TRBD2 (5 bases each). The CDR3 is 13 amino acids. CDR1 SQVTM and CDR2 ANQGSEA come from the germline V gene. The ends were cut back, 3 bases at V and 3 bases at J, with 11 bases in the middle. As DNA, the CDR3 is TGCAGCGTTGATCGGGGCATGAAAGAGACCCAGTACTTC. Protein product: CSVDRGMKETQYF.

This clonotype was counted at least ten times. V usage is TRBV4-1 and J usage is TRBJ2-1, with 11 bases fitting TRBD2. The junction had 9 bases not matched to a gene; V was cut back by 2 bases and J by 6 bases. The germline gives CDR1 MGHRA, CDR2 YSYEKL. The CDR3 has 17 amino acids. CDR3 amino acids: CASSQLLAGGFGNEQFF. The DNA of the CDR3 is TGCGCCAGCAGCCAACTCCTAGCGGGAGGTTTTGGCAATGAGCAGTTCTTC.

This clonotype was seen many times. This chain uses TRBV5-6 with TRBJ2-2; unclear D gene. The CDR3 is 13 amino acids. The V gene's germline CDR1 is SGHDT and CDR2 YYEEEE. Deletions cut 7 bases from V and 2 bases from J, with 9 bases between. The CDR3 region has the DNA TGTGCCAGCGTAAGAGCAAACACCGGGGAGCTGTTTTTT. It specifies CASVRANTGELFF.

This clonotype was detected a few times. This chain connects TRBV11-2 to TRBJ2-2; no firm D call. The CDR3 loop spans 15 amino acids. Germline V gene sequence: CDR1 SGHAT, CDR2 FQNNGV. V gave up 2 bases and J gave up 5 bases, with 12 bases separating them. CDR3: CASSLLWDGTGELFF. The CDR3 region has the DNA TGTGCCAGCAGCTTACTGTGGGATGGGACCGGGGAGCTGTTTTTT.

This clonotype was seen at least ten times. The rearrangement joins TRBV6-1 to TRBJ2-7, with a weak D call TRBD1 (6 bases). V lost 6 bases and J 4 bases, leaving 16 bases between the germline ends. Germline-derived CDR1 and CDR2 are MNHNS and SASEGT. The CDR3 consists of 14 residues. DNA of the CDR3: TGTGCCAGCAGACGGACAGTTTCTGGGTACGAGCAGTACTTC. It translates to CASRRTVSGYEQYF.

There are a few counts of this clonotype. The chain couples TRBV7-2 to TRBJ2-1; 7 nucleotides align to TRBD2. This CDR3 region has 15 residues. J was trimmed by 7 bases and V by 11 bases; bases with no gene match: 17. Germline loops: CDR1 SGHTA, CDR2 FQGNSA. CDR3: CARTTPGLPRNEQFF. DNA for the CDR3: TGTGCCCGCACTACACCGGGACTACCCCGGAATGAGCAGTTCTTC.

This clonotype was found many times. This chain uses TRBV29-1 with TRBJ2-7, with 7 bases fitting TRBD1. Per germline, CDR1 SQVTM and CDR2 ANQGSEA. This CDR3 has 13 amino acids. Trimming took 2 bases from V and 5 from J; bases not matched to a gene: 6. The CDR3 is CSVESRGRHEQYF. The CDR3, as DNA: TGCAGCGTTGAAAGTAGGGGGCGCCACGAGCAGTACTTC.

At least ten counts were recorded for this clonotype. The V gene is TRBV12-3 or TRBV12-4, the J gene TRBJ2-5; 10 nucleotides agree with TRBD2. V was pared by 7 bases and J by 2 bases, with 10 bases of the junction left unmatched. This CDR3 has 16 amino acids. The CDR3 bases are TGTGCCAGCATCCTCGAGGGACTAGCGAAACAAGAGACCCAGTACTTC. This translates into CASILEGLAKQETQYF.

This clonotype came up a few times. V is TRBV20-1 and J is TRBJ2-7; weak D call: TRBD1 (5 bases). CDR1 DFQATT and CDR2 SNEGSKA come from the germline V gene (reference sequence). Trimming pared 5 bases from V and 0 bases from J, leaving 11 bases between. The CDR3 is made up of 13 amino acids. CDR3 nucleotides: TGCAGTGCTCTAAGACAGAACTCCTACGAGCAGTACTTC. Translating it yields CSALRQNSYEQYF.

CDR3 in DNA: TGTGCCAGCAGTTACGTCAGCCCCAATGAGCAGTTCTTC. It specifies CASSYVSPNEQFF. The chain combines TRBV6-2 or TRBV6-3 with TRBJ2-1; D unclear. V lost 2 bases to trimming and J lost 6 bases, with 8 bases between them. The CDR3 loop spans 13 amino acids. Germline V gene sequence: CDR1 MNHEY, CDR2 SVGEGT.

This clonotype has ten or more counts. The rearrangement links TRBV20-1 to TRBJ2-7, with 7 bases identical to TRBD2. CDR3 length equals 13 residues. Germline lookup yields CDR1 DFQATT and CDR2 SNEGSKA (reference sequence). The V segment lost 6 bases and the J segment 1 base; nucleotides outside the gene matches: 6. CDR3 sequence (DNA): TGCAGTGCCAGACTAGCCACATCCTACGAGCAGTACTTC. It specifies CSARLATSYEQYF.

The CDR3 nucleotides are TGTGCCAGCAGCGACGGGACAGGAGACTACGAGCAGTACTTC. It encodes CASSDGTGDYEQYF. The genes are TRBV2 and TRBJ2-7, with 8 nucleotides matching TRBD1. Trimming cost V 6 bases and J 3 bases; bases outside gene matches: 7. The germline V gene has CDR1 SNHLY and CDR2 FYNNEI. CDR3 length: 14 amino acids.

This clonotype has at least ten counts. The genes are TRBV12-3 or TRBV12-4 and TRBJ1-6; 7 bases are shared with TRBD1. There are 13 residues in the CDR3. With V trimmed by 5 bases and J by 7 bases, 2 bases remained unmatched. CDR3 loop: CASSRQGNSPLHF. The CDR3 DNA reads TGTGCCAGCAGTCGACAGGGCAATTCACCCCTCCACTTT.

The V gene is TRBV6-2 or TRBV6-3, the J gene TRBJ2-2; D uncertain. Germline V gene sequence: CDR1 MNHEY, CDR2 SVGEGT. CDR3 size: 14 residues. V lost 6 bases and J 7 bases, leaving 15 bases between the germline ends. CDR3 sequence (DNA): TGTGCCAGCAGGCCTCCCCGAGTGGGCGGGGAGCTGTTTTTT. Amino acid sequence: CASRPPRVGGELFF.

The CDR3 is CSVVRGRGHTEAFF. DNA of the CDR3: TGCAGCGTTGTGAGGGGCAGGGGGCACACTGAAGCTTTCTTT. The genes are TRBV29-1 and TRBJ1-1, with 8 bases fitting TRBD1. Germline CDR1 reads SQVTM; CDR2 reads ANQGSEA. V was pared by 4 bases and J by 3 bases, with 7 bases of the junction left unmatched. CDR3 length: 14 amino acids. The variable domain in full, completed from reference TRBV29-1 and TRBJ1-1, reads SAVISQKPSRDICQRGTSLTIQCQVDSQVTMMFWYRQQPGQSLTLIATANQGSEATYESGFVIDKFPISRPNLTFSTLTVSNMSPEDSSIYLCSVVRGRGHTEAFFGQGTRLTVV.

This clonotype has a count of ten or more. The chain employs TRBV10-3 and TRBJ2-2; possible D gene TRBD2, 7 bases. Germline V gene sequence: CDR1 ENHRY, CDR2 SYGVKD. The V end lost 5 bases, the J end lost 2 bases, and 18 bases lay between the germline ends. CDR3 length: 17 residues. This CDR3 is CAISSNWGGHNTGELFF. The CDR3 coding sequence is TGTGCCATCAGTTCAAACTGGGGGGGACATAACACCGGGGAGCTGTTTTTT.

The chain carries TRBV7-9 and TRBJ2-7; D not certain. V was trimmed by 5 bases and J by 3 bases, leaving 8 bases between them. CDR1 and CDR2 from the germline V gene are SEHNR and FQNEAQ (reference sequence). CDR3 size: 12 residues. As DNA, the CDR3 is TGTGCCAGCAGCCGTACACACTACGAGCAGTACTTC. It yields the protein CASSRTHYEQYF.